The rows below give T cell receptor beta chains drawn from one sample of a study of control samples from healthy donors and cancer patients. Only in-frame clones appear in the TCRdb table, and some are missing; sequencing was by immunoSEQ multiplex PCR. In the table there are around 200,000 clones, about 94% of which are singletons. The source material was blood. These TCRs come from a man aged 50-59 years in good health. Each CDR3 is given with its conserved first and last residue. Each record gives: CDR3 DNA, CDR3 protein, V gene, J gene, D gene, clone size. The D gene is left open where the match is weak. Size is stated for part of the rows, as once, few or many counts, or as a class when the clone is expanded.

TGTGCCAGCAGTACGAGGACGACCAACTATGGCTACACCTTC,CASSTRTTNYGYTF,TRBV28,TRBJ1-2,NA,NA
TGTGCCAGCATACCGGGACAGGGCTGGGGCTACACCTTC,CASIPGQGWGYTF,TRBV6-5,TRBJ1-2,TRBD1,NA
TGTGCCAGCAGTCCCACAGGGGGTGGTCAGCCCCAGCATTTT,CASSPTGGGQPQHF,TRBV6-6,TRBJ1-5,TRBD1,NA
TGCGCCAGCAGCAAACAGGGGTCTGGGGCCAACGTCCTGACTTTC,CASSKQGSGANVLTF,TRBV5-1,TRBJ2-6,TRBD1,NA
TGCGCCAGCAGCCCGACCACGGGGAGTGTGTCAGGAGAGACCCAGTACTTC,CASSPTTGSVSGETQYF,TRBV5-1,TRBJ2-5,NA,NA
TGTGCCAGCAGCTTAGACCTGCAGGGGGGGAAACTGTTTTTT,CASSLDLQGGKLFF,TRBV11-2,TRBJ1-4,TRBD1,NA
TGTGCCAGCAGTGAAGTGGGAATCCAGTACTTC,CASSEVGIQYF,TRBV2,TRBJ2-5,NA,NA
TGTGCCAGTAGTTTAGGACAGACCTCTAATGAAAAACTGTTTTTT,CASSLGQTSNEKLFF,TRBV19,TRBJ1-4,NA,NA
TGTGCCAGCAGCCGTATCCAGGCGGGCTACACCTTC,CASSRIQAGYTF,TRBV6-2/TRBV6-3,TRBJ1-2,NA,once
TGTGCCAGCAGCTTAATGCGGGCGGGGGGAAGCCCTTTCAATGAGCAGTTCTTC,CASSLMRAGGSPFNEQFF,TRBV7-9,TRBJ2-1,TRBD2,NA
TGTGCCAGCTCACCACCGGGACAGGGTTCTGATACGCAGTATTTT,CASSPPGQGSDTQYF,TRBV18,TRBJ2-3,TRBD1,NA
TGTGCCAGCAGCTTTAGCGGGGGGGCCAATGAGCAGTTCTTC,CASSFSGGANEQFF,TRBV7-2,TRBJ2-1,TRBD2,NA
TGTGCCAGCAGCCAAGATTGGAGGGATAACTATGGCTACACCTTC,CASSQDWRDNYGYTF,TRBV3-1/TRBV3-2,TRBJ1-2,NA,NA
TGTGCCAGCAGCCAGGCCGCCAACTCTGGAAACACCATATATTTT,CASSQAANSGNTIYF,TRBV14,TRBJ1-3,NA,NA
TGTGCCAGCAGTTTAGGGAGACTGGGGCCCCAGCATTTT,CASSLGRLGPQHF,TRBV28,TRBJ1-5,NA,few
TGTGCCAGCGCCCCTCCTAATGAAAAACTGTTTTTT,CASAPPNEKLFF,TRBV28,TRBJ1-4,NA,NA
TGTGCCAGCAGTCAGGCCGGGGGCGCACATCAGCCCCAGCATTTT,CASSQAGGAHQPQHF,TRBV7-9,TRBJ1-5,NA,NA
TGCGCCAGCAGCTTGGATGCGGGGGCGGGGACCGAGCAGTACTTC,CASSLDAGAGTEQYF,TRBV5-1,TRBJ2-7,NA,NA
TGTGCCACCAGTGATTTAGTCAGTTTCGATGAGCAGTTCTTC,CATSDLVSFDEQFF,TRBV24-1,TRBJ2-1,NA,NA
TGTGCCAGCAGTTTATCGCAGGGGAGGAATGGCTACACCTTC,CASSLSQGRNGYTF,TRBV28,TRBJ1-2,NA,NA
TGTGCCAGCAGCCACCGCCGGGACAGGGGTCCCTACTATGGCTACACCTTC,CASSHRRDRGPYYGYTF,TRBV14,TRBJ1-2,TRBD1,NA
TGTGCCACCAGGGCACCTAAGAGCTCCCCTTTATCACCCCTCCACTTT,CATRAPKSSPLSPLHF,TRBV24-1,TRBJ1-6,NA,few
TGTGCCAGCAGCCCCGGGACGGGTGAGCAGTACTTC,CASSPGTGEQYF,TRBV5-4,TRBJ2-7,NA,NA
TGTGCCAGCAGTTCTCAAGGAGTGGGAACGAACACTGAAGCTTTCTTT,CASSSQGVGTNTEAFF,TRBV6-2/TRBV6-3,TRBJ1-1,NA,NA
TGTGCCAGCAGCCCGGGGAGCTCCTACAATGAGCAGTTCTTC,CASSPGSSYNEQFF,TRBV6-6,TRBJ2-1,NA,once
TGTGCCAGCAGCCATCCCGACAGGTATGGGGGCTACACCTTC,CASSHPDRYGGYTF,TRBV3-1/TRBV3-2,TRBJ1-2,NA,NA
TGTGCCAGCAGTCCGCGCCGGACAGGGGGTAATGAAAAACTGTTTTTT,CASSPRRTGGNEKLFF,TRBV6-6,TRBJ1-4,TRBD1,NA
TGTGCCATCAGTGAGGACCTGGCAGGTCGGGCTGAAGCTTTCTTT,CAISEDLAGRAEAFF,TRBV10-3,TRBJ1-1,NA,NA
TGCGCCAGCACACAAGACAGGGAGGTTATCCCAGATACGCAGTATTTT,CASTQDREVIPDTQYF,TRBV10-2,TRBJ2-3,NA,NA
TGTGCCAGCAGGTCCTCCTACGAGCAGTACTTC,CASRSSYEQYF,TRBV2,TRBJ2-7,NA,NA
TGTGCCAGCAGTTATACGGGACACCCTGCCTACGAGCAGTACTTC,CASSYTGHPAYEQYF,TRBV6-5,TRBJ2-7,NA,NA
TGTGCTAGTGGTTTGATGGCTCGCGGGGGAACAGATACGCAGTATTTT,CASGLMARGGTDTQYF,TRBV12-5,TRBJ2-3,TRBD2,NA
TGCGCCAGCAGCGAACAGGATTCTAGCCGCACAGATACGCAGTATTTT,CASSEQDSSRTDTQYF,TRBV5-1,TRBJ2-3,NA,NA
TGCGCCAGCAGCGAGGACAGTTCCTACAATGAGCAGTTCTTC,CASSEDSSYNEQFF,TRBV5-1,TRBJ2-1,NA,NA
TGTGCCACCAGTTTAGGAATTGAAGCTAACTATGGCTACACCTTC,CATSLGIEANYGYTF,TRBV15,TRBJ1-2,NA,NA
TGTGCCAGCAGCGGGGGGCGGGGTAGCAGCAATCAGCCCCAGCATTTT,CASSGGRGSSNQPQHF,TRBV11-2,TRBJ1-5,NA,NA
TGTGCCAGCAGTCCACCGGGACGGGACACCGGGGAGCTGTTTTTT,CASSPPGRDTGELFF,TRBV6-2/TRBV6-3,TRBJ2-2,NA,NA
TGTGCCAGCAGCCCCGGGCCAGAGACCCAGTACTTC,CASSPGPETQYF,TRBV28,TRBJ2-5,NA,NA
TGTGCCAGCAGTTACTCCTCCCGACCCTACAATGAGCAGTTCTTC,CASSYSSRPYNEQFF,TRBV6-5,TRBJ2-1,NA,NA
TGCGCCAGCAGCTGGACTAGCGGGGGGGCCGGAGATACGCAGTATTTT,CASSWTSGGAGDTQYF,TRBV5-1,TRBJ2-3,TRBD2,NA
TGTGCCAGCCTACCGGCAGAGGGCTATAATTCACCCCTCCACTTT,CASLPAEGYNSPLHF,TRBV19,TRBJ1-6,NA,NA
TGTGCCAGCAGCTTCAGGGGGAACACTGAAGCTTTCTTT,CASSFRGNTEAFF,TRBV7-2,TRBJ1-1,NA,NA
TGTGCCAGCAGCCCAGTCGGGTCCGCCTACGAGCAGTACTTC,CASSPVGSAYEQYF,TRBV7-2,TRBJ2-7,NA,NA
TGTGCCAGCTCCAATTCGTACCGGGGCACTGAAGCTTTCTTT,CASSNSYRGTEAFF,TRBV18,TRBJ1-1,NA,NA
TGTGCCAGCAGCTTAGCCCCGGGACAGGGGGATAATTCACCCCTCCACTTT,CASSLAPGQGDNSPLHF,TRBV7-9,TRBJ1-6,TRBD1,once
TGTGCCAGCAGCATTATCGTAGGGAGAGGTAATCAGCCCCAGCATTTT,CASSIIVGRGNQPQHF,TRBV5-8,TRBJ1-5,NA,NA
TGTGCCAGCAGCTCCCTCGGGGGATCCGGATACAATGAGCAGTTCTTC,CASSSLGGSGYNEQFF,TRBV5-4,TRBJ2-1,NA,NA
TGTGCCAGCAGCACCCGGGCAGCAGGGGGAGAGACCCAGTACTTC,CASSTRAAGGETQYF,TRBV14,TRBJ2-5,TRBD1,NA
TGTGCCAGCAGCCCTCCCTACGAGCAGTACTTC,CASSPPYEQYF,TRBV7-2,TRBJ2-7,NA,NA
TGTGCTACGGCAGGGACAAGCTCTGGAAACACCATATATTTT,CATAGTSSGNTIYF,TRBV6-6,TRBJ1-3,NA,NA
TGTGCCAGCAGTTACTCAGGCTATACGCAGTATTTT,CASSYSGYTQYF,TRBV6-6,TRBJ2-3,NA,NA
TGTGCCATCCAGGGCCAGTTAGGAGATACGCAGTATTTT,CAIQGQLGDTQYF,TRBV2,TRBJ2-3,NA,NA
TGTGCCAGCAGTTACTCGACCGGTGGCAGCCCCCTCGAGCAGTACTTC,CASSYSTGGSPLEQYF,TRBV6-5,TRBJ2-7,NA,NA